These 31 T cell receptor beta chains share one sample of origin, sequenced in a study of cytomegalovirus exposure and HLA in healthy donors. PCR involved 60 Vbeta and 13 Jbeta primers. Libraries were prepared by immunoSEQ multiplex PCR; TCRdb keeps only in-frame clonotypes and omits some of them. The table has approximately 200,000 clones, 70% to 85% seen once; the top ten hold 0.098%. Sequenced material: PBMCs. The receptors stem from a boy aged 2 to 10 in good health and CMV-seronegative.

V gene TRBV4-1 combines with J gene TRBJ2-2; TRBD2 aligns across 8 bases. Germline-derived CDR1 and CDR2 are MGHRA and YSYEKL. V gave up 1 base and J gave up 5 bases; unmatched junction bases: 3. This CDR3 is built from 15 residues. CDR3 DNA: TGCGCCAGCAGCCAAGTGGGACTAGTTACCGGGGAGCTGTTTTTT. It codes for CASSQVGLVTGELFF.

The V call is TRBV7-2, the J call TRBJ2-3; D is ambiguous. Germline V gene sequence: CDR1 SGHTA, CDR2 FQGNSA. V was cut by 1 base and J by 0 bases, with 8 bases left in between. The CDR3 contains 15 residues. As DNA, the CDR3 is TGTGCCAGCAGCTTAGTAGGAGTTAGCACAGATACGCAGTATTTT. This encodes CASSLVGVSTDTQYF. Drawing the rest from reference TRBV7-2 and TRBJ2-3, the complete variable domain is GAGVSQSPSNKVTEKGKDVELRCDPISGHTALYWYRQSLGQGLEFLIYFQGNSAPDKSGLPSDRFSAERTGGSVSTLTIQRTQQEDSAVYLCASSLVGVSTDTQYFGPGTRLTVL.

This clone was found once. The chain uses TRBV7-9 and TRBJ1-2, with 9 positions matching TRBD1. Looked up from germline, CDR1 is SEHNR and CDR2 is FQNEAQ (reference sequence). This CDR3 region has 16 residues. V dropped 6 bases and J dropped 8; count of bases not matched to a gene: 16. The CDR3 nucleotides read TGTGCCAGCAGTTCCCCCGGGACAGGGTCCTATGGCGGCTACACCTTC. This encodes CASSSPGTGSYGGYTF.

The rearrangement joins TRBV4-2 to TRBJ1-1; 7 bases map to TRBD1. Germline loops: CDR1 LGHNA, CDR2 YNFKEQ. The CDR3 is 14 residues long. V trimming: 4 bases; J trimming: 3 bases; junction bases outside the gene matches: 5. As DNA, the CDR3 is TGTGCCAGCAGCCCCCGGACAGGTTACACTGAAGCTTTCTTT. Protein sequence: CASSPRTGYTEAFF.

The chain is built from TRBV19 and TRBJ1-5, with 10 bases identical to TRBD1. The trim removed 1 base at V and 2 bases at J, leaving 14 bases unmatched. CDR3 length: 20 amino acids. The germline gives CDR1 LNHDA, CDR2 SQIVND (reference sequence). The CDR3 here is CASSIVPGQGDPPRNQPQHF. CDR3 sequence (DNA): TGTGCCAGTAGTATAGTTCCCGGACAGGGGGATCCTCCACGCAATCAGCCCCAGCATTTT.

The chain carries TRBV2 and TRBJ2-3; 12 positions agree with TRBD2. Germline V gives CDR1 SNHLY, CDR2 FYNNEI. Trimming at V came to 6 bases and at J to 3 bases, leaving 1 base not matched to a gene. The CDR3 spans 14 residues. In DNA, the CDR3 is TGTGCCAGCAGGACTAGCGGGGGAACAGATACGCAGTATTTT. Protein sequence: CASRTSGGTDTQYF.

This clone was observed a few times. The V and J genes are TRBV5-1 and TRBJ2-1, with 8 bases identical to TRBD2. The CDR3 extends over 15 amino acids. Germline CDR1 SGHRS, CDR2 YFSETQ. J was trimmed by 6 bases and V by 2 bases; bases with no gene match: 7. The CDR3 nucleotides are TGCGCCAGCAGCTTCGCGGGGGGCCGACCCAATGAGCAGTTCTTC. Protein sequence: CASSFAGGRPNEQFF.

The chain has TRBV5-4 and TRBJ2-1; the match to TRBD2 covers 13 bases. V dropped 0 bases and J dropped 4; count of bases not matched to a gene: 1. The CDR3 runs 16 residues. CDR1 SGHNT and CDR2 YYREEE come from the germline V gene (reference sequence). CDR3 DNA sequence: TGTGCCAGCAGCTTGGCGACTAGCGGGGGGTACAATGAGCAGTTCTTC. It encodes CASSLATSGGYNEQFF.

The chain uses TRBV5-5 and TRBJ1-2; 8 bases line up with TRBD1. Germline lookup yields CDR1 SGHKS and CDR2 YYEKEE (reference sequence). CDR3 length: 13 residues. V dropped 4 bases and J dropped 10; count of bases not matched to a gene: 9. This CDR3 is CASSTLRTGNYTF. CDR3 nucleotides: TGTGCCAGCAGCACGTTACGGACAGGGAACTACACCTTC.

This clone was seen once. The V call is TRBV6-6, the J call TRBJ1-2; D not resolved. CDR3 size: 14 residues. Germline-derived CDR1 and CDR2 are MNHNY and SVGAGI (reference sequence). Trimming pared 0 bases from V and 6 bases from J, leaving 11 bases between. The CDR3 sequence is CASSYSVARNGYTF. CDR3 nucleotides: TGTGCCAGCAGTTACTCGGTGGCGCGGAATGGCTACACCTTC.

The chain couples TRBV7-6 to TRBJ2-7, with D tentatively TRBD1 (6 bases). CDR3 length: 13 amino acids. Germline values: CDR1 SGHVS, CDR2 FNYEAQ. Trimming shortened V by 2 bases and J by 6 bases, and 11 bases separated the two germline ends. The CDR3 protein is CASSLYRAGEQYF. In DNA, the CDR3 is TGTGCCAGCAGCTTATACAGGGCAGGCGAGCAGTACTTC.

The rearrangement uses TRBV4-3 and TRBJ1-1; tentative D call: TRBD1 (6 bases). The V end lost 0 bases, the J end lost 6 bases, and 14 bases lay between the germline ends. The V gene's germline CDR1 is LGHNA and CDR2 YSLEER. CDR3 length: 15 amino acids. The CDR3 here is CASSQDQRTGSEAFF. In DNA form, the CDR3 reads TGCGCCAGCAGCCAAGATCAGAGAACAGGGTCTGAAGCTTTCTTT.

This chain links TRBV19 with TRBJ2-7; D is perhaps TRBD1 (6 bases). V was pared by 3 bases and J by 3 bases, with 9 bases between. CDR3 length: 13 residues. In germline, CDR1 is LNHDA, CDR2 SQIVND (reference sequence). CDR3 residues: CASSIGTNYEQYF. The CDR3 DNA sequence: TGTGCCAGTAGTATCGGGACAAACTACGAGCAGTACTTC.

This clone showed up just once. The V and J genes are TRBV5-6 and TRBJ1-2; TRBD1 might be the D (6 bases). The CDR3 has 12 amino acids. With 5 bases removed from V and 8 bases from J, the gap between germline ends came to 13 bases. Per germline, CDR1 SGHDT and CDR2 YYEEEE. This chain's CDR3 is CASRNPQGGYTF. Written as DNA, the CDR3 is TGTGCCAGCAGGAATCCGCAGGGGGGCTACACCTTC.

The J gene is TRBJ2-7, the V gene TRBV6-5, with TRBD1 matching 9 bases. This CDR3 is built from 16 residues. Germline-derived CDR1 and CDR2 are MNHEY and SVGAGI. J gave up 0 bases and V 0 bases, and 3 bases lay outside the gene matches. The CDR3 region is CASSYSSQGASYEQYF. CDR3 DNA sequence: TGTGCCAGCAGTTACTCATCACAGGGGGCCTCCTACGAGCAGTACTTC.

CDR3 sequence reads: CASSAVTEAFF. The DNA for the CDR3 is TGTGCCAGCAGTGCAGTTACTGAAGCTTTCTTT. The chain uses TRBV2 and TRBJ1-1, with no clear D. CDR1 and CDR2 from the germline V gene are SNHLY and FYNNEI. The CDR3 runs to 11 residues. With 4 bases removed from V and 5 bases from J, the gap between germline ends came to 5 bases.

This clone turned up a few times. The V and J genes are TRBV6-1 and TRBJ1-2; D gene uncertain. Trimming took 3 bases from V and 2 from J, leaving 7 bases between them. The CDR3 totals 13 residues. In germline, CDR1 is MNHNS, CDR2 SASEGT. CDR3 loop: CASSESRNYGYTF. CDR3 DNA: TGTGCCAGCAGTGAGTCGCGGAACTATGGCTACACCTTC.

CDR3 DNA sequence: TGTGCCAGTACAAGCCGCGAGGATTATTCTAATGAGCAGTTCTTC. Translation: CASTSREDYSNEQFF. The chain links TRBV19 to TRBJ2-1; D not resolved. Germline V gives CDR1 LNHDA, CDR2 SQIVND (reference sequence). V was shortened by 7 bases and J by 7 bases, with 20 bases between the two germline ends. The CDR3 extends over 15 amino acids. Full variable domain (remainder filled in from reference TRBV19 and TRBJ2-1): DGGITQSPKYLFRKEGQNVTLSCEQNLNHDAMYWYRQDPGQGLRLIYYSQIVNDFQKGDIAEGYSVSREKKESFPLTVTSAQKNPTAFYLCASTSREDYSNEQFFGPGTRLTVL.

The chain joins TRBV15 to TRBJ1-3, with D hard to call. Trimming removed 5 bases at V and 0 bases at J, with 23 bases between. The CDR3 is 19 amino acids. Germline assignment: CDR1 LNHNV and CDR2 YYDKDF (reference sequence). Here the CDR3 DNA reads TGTGCCACCAGCTCCTATGAGGCAGGAGGGTATGGCTCTGGAAACACCATATATTTT. It specifies CATSSYEAGGYGSGNTIYF.

The chain uses TRBV13 and TRBJ2-5, with D possibly TRBD1 on 5 matching bases. Germline values: CDR1 PRHDT, CDR2 FYEKMQ (reference sequence). The V end was cut by 2 bases, the J end by 5 bases, with 21 bases between. The CDR3 consists of 17 residues. The CDR3 here is CASSLRITGMFSETQYF. The CDR3 DNA reads TGTGCCAGCAGCTTACGAATCACAGGAATGTTTTCGGAGACCCAGTACTTC.

The chain combines TRBV6-6 with TRBJ1-2, with D perhaps matching TRBD1 (5 bases). V lost 11 bases, J lost 0 bases, and 13 bases lay in between. The CDR3 has 13 amino acids. Germline assignment: CDR1 MNHNY and CDR2 SVGAGI (reference sequence). In DNA, the CDR3 is TGTGCCCTCTGGCAGGGTACTAACTATGGCTACACCTTC. Its translation: CALWQGTNYGYTF.

V and J are TRBV18 and TRBJ2-5, with a tentative D call TRBD1 (6 bases). Germline V CDR1 and CDR2: KGHSH, LQKENI. V shed 6 bases and J shed 2 bases, with 10 bases lying between them. The CDR3 length is 13 residues. CDR3 sequence: CASSSQGQETQYF. CDR3 nucleotides: TGTGCCAGCTCCTCACAGGGACAAGAGACCCAGTACTTC.

The chain has TRBV4-2 and TRBJ2-5, with 12 bases that match TRBD2. The CDR3 sequence is 15 residues long. The germline CDR1 and CDR2 sequences are LGHNA and YNFKEQ. Trimming removed 5 bases from V and 3 bases from J; junction bases left unmatched: 4. In nucleotides, the CDR3 is TGTGCCAGCAGCGCGCTAGCGGGGGGGAAAGAGACCCAGTACTTC. Its translation: CASSALAGGKETQYF.

This rearrangement joins TRBV27 to TRBJ2-7; 7 positions agree with TRBD1. Germline values: CDR1 MNHEY, CDR2 SMNVEV (reference sequence). The CDR3 runs to 16 residues. J was trimmed by 0 bases and V by 5 bases; bases with no gene match: 10. This CDR3 is CASSPRDSHLSYEQYF. Written as DNA, the CDR3 is TGTGCCAGCAGTCCGAGGGACAGCCACCTCTCCTACGAGCAGTACTTC.

This rearrangement joins TRBV29-1 to TRBJ2-1; 8 bases are shared with TRBD1. With V trimmed by 6 bases and J by 0 bases, 10 bases remained unmatched. Looked up from germline, CDR1 is SQVTM and CDR2 is ANQGSEA. This CDR3 is built from 16 residues. In DNA, the CDR3 is TGCAGCGTAGATCATCCGACAGGGGTCTCCTACAATGAGCAGTTCTTC. It translates to CSVDHPTGVSYNEQFF.

This chain connects TRBV7-6 to TRBJ2-3; the match to TRBD2 covers 10 bases. Germline-derived CDR1 and CDR2 are SGHVS and FNYEAQ. The CDR3 has 18 residues. CDR3 DNA sequence: TGTGTCGGCAGCTTAGGGGGGTGGAGCGGGGGGGCGGCAGATACGCAGTATTTT. Residues: CVGSLGGWSGGAADTQYF.

The J gene is TRBJ1-5, the V gene TRBV7-2; D unclear. Germline V CDR1 and CDR2: SGHTA, FQGNSA. Trimming stripped 2 bases from V and 4 bases from J, with 3 bases between. The CDR3 contains 12 residues. For the CDR3, the DNA is TGTGCCAGCAGCTTACCAAATCAGCCCCAGCATTTT. As protein: CASSLPNQPQHF.

The V and J genes are TRBV5-6 and TRBJ2-5; TRBD1 is a possible D gene (6 bases). This CDR3 region has 13 residues. Germline values: CDR1 SGHDT, CDR2 YYEEEE. V was shortened by 4 bases and J by 5 bases, with 12 bases between the two germline ends. CDR3 amino acids: CASSRQVGETQYF. DNA of the CDR3: TGTGCCAGCAGCCGACAGGTTGGGGAGACCCAGTACTTC.

The chain combines TRBV6-5 with TRBJ2-5, with 9 bases identical to TRBD1. This CDR3 spans 14 amino acids. The germline V gene has CDR1 MNHEY and CDR2 SVGAGI. In DNA, the CDR3 is TGTGCGACGGTAGCAACAGGGGGCCTGAAGACCCAGTACTTC. Protein sequence: CATVATGGLKTQYF.

The chain couples TRBV2 to TRBJ1-1; D not certain. Germline values: CDR1 SNHLY, CDR2 FYNNEI. The V end lost 7 bases, the J end lost 2 bases, and 5 bases lay between the germline ends. This CDR3 is built from 11 residues. The CDR3 DNA is TGTGCCAGCACGGTTAACACTGAAGCTTTCTTT. Protein: CASTVNTEAFF.

The chain is built from TRBV15 and TRBJ2-1, with 7 bases aligning to TRBD2. Germline CDR1 LNHNV, CDR2 YYDKDF (reference sequence). The CDR3 has 16 amino acids. The V segment lost 5 bases and the J segment 0 bases; nucleotides outside the gene matches: 7. CDR3 loop: CATSSYGGSSYNEQFF. The CDR3 DNA reads as TGTGCCACCAGCTCGTACGGGGGGAGCTCCTACAATGAGCAGTTCTTC.